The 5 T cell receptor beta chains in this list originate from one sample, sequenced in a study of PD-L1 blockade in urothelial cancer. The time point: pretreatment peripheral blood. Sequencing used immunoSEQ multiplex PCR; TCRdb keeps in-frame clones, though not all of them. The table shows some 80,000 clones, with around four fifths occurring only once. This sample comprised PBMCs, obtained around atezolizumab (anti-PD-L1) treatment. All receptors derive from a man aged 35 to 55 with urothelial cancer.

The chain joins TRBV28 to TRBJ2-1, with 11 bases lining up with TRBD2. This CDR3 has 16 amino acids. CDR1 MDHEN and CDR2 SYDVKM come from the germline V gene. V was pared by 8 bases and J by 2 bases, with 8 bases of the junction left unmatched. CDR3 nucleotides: TGTGCCAGCCTTAGCGGGAGGGCGGGAGCCTACAATGAGCAGTTCTTC. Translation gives CASLSGRAGAYNEQFF. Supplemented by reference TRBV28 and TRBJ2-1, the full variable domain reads DVKVTQSSRYLVKRTGEKVFLECVQDMDHENMFWYRQDPGLGLRLIYFSYDVKMKEKGDIPEGYSVSREKKERFSLILESASTNQTSMYLCASLSGRAGAYNEQFFGPGTRLTVL.

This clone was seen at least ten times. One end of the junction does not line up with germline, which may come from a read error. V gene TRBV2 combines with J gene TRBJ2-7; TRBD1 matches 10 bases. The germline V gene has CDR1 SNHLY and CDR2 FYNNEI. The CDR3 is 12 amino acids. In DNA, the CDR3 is TGTGCCAGCAGTAAACCGGGACAGGGGTCCCTCTTC. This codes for CASSKPGQGSLF. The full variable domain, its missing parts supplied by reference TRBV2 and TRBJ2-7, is EPEVTQTPSHQVTQMGQEVILRCVPISNHLYFYWYRQILGQKVEFLVSFYNNEISEKSEIFDDQFSVERPDGSNFTLKIRSTKLEDSAMYFCASSKPGQGSLFGPGTRLTVT.

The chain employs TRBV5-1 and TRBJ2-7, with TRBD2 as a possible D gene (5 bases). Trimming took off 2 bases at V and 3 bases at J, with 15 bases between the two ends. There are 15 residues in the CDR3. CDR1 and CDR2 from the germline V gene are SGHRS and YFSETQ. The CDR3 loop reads CASSFRFGMNYEQYF. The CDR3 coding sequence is TGCGCCAGCAGCTTCCGATTCGGGATGAACTACGAGCAGTACTTC.

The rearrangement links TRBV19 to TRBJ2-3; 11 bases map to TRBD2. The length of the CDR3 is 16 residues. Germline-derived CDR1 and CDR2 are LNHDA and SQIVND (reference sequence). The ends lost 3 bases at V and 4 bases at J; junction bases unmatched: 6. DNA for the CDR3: TGTGCCAGTAGTATGGCAACTAGCGGGAGTTCAGATACGCAGTATTTT. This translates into CASSMATSGSSDTQYF.

CDR3: CAWSPLGTTNEQFF. Here the CDR3 DNA reads TGTGCCTGGAGCCCCCTTGGGACTACCAATGAGCAGTTCTTC. V gene TRBV30 combines with J gene TRBJ2-1, with TRBD2 matching 7 bases. V lost 3 bases and J lost 6; bases outside the gene matches: 8. The germline gives CDR1 GTSNPN, CDR2 SVGIG (reference sequence). The CDR3 runs to 14 residues.